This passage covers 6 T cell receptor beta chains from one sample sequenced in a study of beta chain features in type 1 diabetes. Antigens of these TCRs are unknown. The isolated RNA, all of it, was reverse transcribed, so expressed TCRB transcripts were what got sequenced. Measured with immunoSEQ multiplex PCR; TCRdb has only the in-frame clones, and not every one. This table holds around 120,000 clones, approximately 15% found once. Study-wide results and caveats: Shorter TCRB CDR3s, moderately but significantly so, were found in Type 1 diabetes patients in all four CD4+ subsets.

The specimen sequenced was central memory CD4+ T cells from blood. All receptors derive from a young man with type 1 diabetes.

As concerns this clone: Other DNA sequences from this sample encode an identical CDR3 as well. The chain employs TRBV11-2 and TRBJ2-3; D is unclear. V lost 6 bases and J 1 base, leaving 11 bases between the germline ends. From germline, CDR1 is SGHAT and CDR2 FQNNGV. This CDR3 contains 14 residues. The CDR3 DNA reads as TGTGCCAGCAGTCCAATCGTAGGCACAGATACGCAGTATTTT. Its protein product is CASSPIVGTDTQYF.

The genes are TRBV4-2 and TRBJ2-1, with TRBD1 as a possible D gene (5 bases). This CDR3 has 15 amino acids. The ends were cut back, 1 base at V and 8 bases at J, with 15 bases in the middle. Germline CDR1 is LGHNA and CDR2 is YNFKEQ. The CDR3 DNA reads TGTGCCAGCAGCCAAGTTATCCAGGGAAGGGATGAGCAGTTCTTC. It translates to CASSQVIQGRDEQFF.

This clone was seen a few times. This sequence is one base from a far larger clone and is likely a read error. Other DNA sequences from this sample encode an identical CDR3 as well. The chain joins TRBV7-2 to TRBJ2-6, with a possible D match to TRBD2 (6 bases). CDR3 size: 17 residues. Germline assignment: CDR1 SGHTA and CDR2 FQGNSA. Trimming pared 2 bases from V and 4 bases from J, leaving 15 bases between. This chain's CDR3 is CASSLLRDSSGANVLTF. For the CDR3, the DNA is TGTGCCAGCAGCTTATTGCGGGATTCCTCGGGGGCCAACGTCCTGACTTTC. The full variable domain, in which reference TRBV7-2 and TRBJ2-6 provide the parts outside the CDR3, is GAGVSQSPSNKVTEKGKDVELRCDPISGHTALYWYRQSLGQGLEFLIYFQGNSAPDKSGLPSDRFSAERTGGSVSTLTIQRTQQEDSAVYLCASSLLRDSSGANVLTFGAGSRLTVL.

CDR3 sequence: CASRGQLEAFF. The CDR3 DNA reads TGTGCCAGCAGGGGACAGCTTGAAGCTTTCTTT. The chain has TRBV6-5 and TRBJ1-1; 7 nucleotides agree with TRBD1. Germline CDR1 and CDR2: MNHEY and SVGAGI. J lost 7 bases, V lost 6 bases, and 2 bases had no gene match. The CDR3 is 11 amino acids.

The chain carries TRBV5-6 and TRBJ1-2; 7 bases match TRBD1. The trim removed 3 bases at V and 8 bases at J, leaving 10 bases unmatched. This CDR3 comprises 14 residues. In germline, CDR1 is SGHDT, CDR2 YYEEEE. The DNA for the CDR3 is TGTGCCAGCAGCTCGGGACAGCAGGGGCTAGGCTACACCTTC. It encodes CASSSGQQGLGYTF. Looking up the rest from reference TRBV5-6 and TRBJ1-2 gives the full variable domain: DAGVTQSPTHLIKTRGQQVTLRCSPKSGHDTVSWYQQALGQGPQFIFQYYEEEERQRGNFPDRFSGHQFPNYSSELNVNALLLGDSALYLCASSSGQQGLGYTFGSGTRLTVV.

The CDR3 here is CASRVGQDYGYTF. CDR3 nucleotide sequence: TGTGCCAGCAGAGTCGGTCAGGACTATGGCTACACCTTC. The J gene is TRBJ1-2, the V gene TRBV28; the D is unclear. The V gene lost 6 bases and the J gene lost 3 bases, with 11 bases spanning the gap. Germline V gene data show CDR1 as MDHEN and CDR2 as SYDVKM. CDR3 length: 13 residues.